A selection of T cell receptor beta chains follows, all from one sample in a study of cytomegalovirus exposure and HLA in healthy donors. Some clones are missing from TCRdb's copy, which holds only in-frame ones; the method was immunoSEQ multiplex PCR. The sample lists roughly 190,000 clones, 86% seen once, with approximately 7% in the top ten. The sample comprised PBMCs. The receptors originated from a man aged 30 to 39 in good health and CMV-seropositive. Each CDR3 is given with its conserved first and last residue. D genes are given only for firm matches. Size tells how often a clone was seen (once, few, many) or the class of an expanded clone, and some rows leave it out.

v_call: TRBV29-1
clone_size: NA
j_call: TRBJ1-2
d_call: NA
cdr3_aa: CSVEEPLGDYGYTF
cdr3_nt: TGCAGCGTTGAAGAACCTCTCGGGGACTATGGCTACACCTTC

v_call: TRBV6-6
clone_size: NA
j_call: TRBJ1-1
d_call: NA
cdr3_aa: CASSRERGVTEAFF
cdr3_nt: TGTGCCAGCAGTCGCGAAAGGGGGGTCACTGAAGCTTTCTTT

v_call: TRBV19
clone_size: once
j_call: TRBJ1-1
d_call: NA
cdr3_aa: CASSIPGNTEAFF
cdr3_nt: TGTGCCAGTAGTATTCCCGGGAACACTGAAGCTTTCTTT

v_call: TRBV6-6
clone_size: once
j_call: TRBJ1-5
d_call: NA
cdr3_aa: CASSYGGGNKFHF
cdr3_nt: TGTGCCAGCAGTTACGGAGGGGGGAACAAATTCCATTTT

v_call: TRBV5-4
clone_size: NA
j_call: TRBJ2-7
d_call: NA
cdr3_aa: CASSRTESSYEQYF
cdr3_nt: TGTGCCAGCAGCCGGACAGAGAGCTCCTACGAGCAGTACTTC

v_call: TRBV5-4
clone_size: NA
j_call: TRBJ2-7
d_call: NA
cdr3_aa: CASSLLGPEGEQYF
cdr3_nt: TGTGCCAGCAGCTTGTTGGGACCCGAGGGAGAGCAGTACTTC

v_call: TRBV6-5
clone_size: NA
j_call: TRBJ1-2
d_call: NA
cdr3_aa: CASSYSPGAGESGYTF
cdr3_nt: TGTGCCAGCAGTTACTCGCCGGGGGCAGGGGAGAGCGGCTACACCTTC

v_call: TRBV11-2
clone_size: NA
j_call: TRBJ2-3
d_call: TRBD2
cdr3_aa: CASSIGTSALLGDTQYF
cdr3_nt: TGTGCCAGCAGCATTGGGACTAGCGCCCTCCTAGGAGATACGCAGTATTTT

v_call: TRBV25-1
clone_size: NA
j_call: TRBJ2-1
d_call: TRBD1
cdr3_aa: CASSEKMGTGQIEEQFF
cdr3_nt: TGTGCCAGCAGTGAAAAAATGGGGACAGGTCAAATCGAGGAGCAGTTCTTC

v_call: TRBV29-1
clone_size: NA
j_call: TRBJ2-3
d_call: TRBD2
cdr3_aa: CSVTGLAGGLRTDTQYF
cdr3_nt: TGCAGCGTCACGGGACTAGCGGGGGGGCTTCGGACAGATACGCAGTATTTT

v_call: TRBV5-4
clone_size: NA
j_call: TRBJ2-3
d_call: TRBD2
cdr3_aa: CASSTLAGGPDTQYF
cdr3_nt: TGTGCCAGCAGCACACTAGCGGGGGGGCCAGATACGCAGTATTTT

v_call: TRBV4-2
clone_size: NA
j_call: TRBJ1-1
d_call: NA
cdr3_aa: CASSQDPGGNTEAFF
cdr3_nt: TGTGCCAGCAGCCAAGACCCGGGGGGGAACACTGAAGCTTTCTTT

v_call: TRBV6-6
clone_size: NA
j_call: TRBJ1-5
d_call: NA
cdr3_aa: CASSGQTNNNQPQHF
cdr3_nt: TGTGCCAGCAGCGGACAGACTAACAACAATCAGCCCCAGCATTTT

v_call: TRBV30
clone_size: NA
j_call: TRBJ2-1
d_call: NA
cdr3_aa: CAWGGGEQFF
cdr3_nt: TGTGCCTGGGGGGGCGGGGAGCAGTTCTTC

v_call: TRBV5-1
clone_size: NA
j_call: TRBJ2-7
d_call: TRBD2
cdr3_aa: CASSLAGAEQYF
cdr3_nt: TGCGCCAGCAGCTTAGCGGGGGCCGAGCAGTACTTC

v_call: TRBV4-1
clone_size: NA
j_call: TRBJ2-7
d_call: TRBD2
cdr3_aa: CASSISGTIEHEQYF
cdr3_nt: TGCGCCAGCAGCATTTCCGGGACTATCGAACACGAGCAGTACTTC

v_call: TRBV9
clone_size: NA
j_call: TRBJ2-6
d_call: TRBD1
cdr3_aa: CASSAGGGANVLTF
cdr3_nt: TGTGCCAGCAGCGCAGGGGGTGGGGCCAACGTCCTGACTTTC

v_call: TRBV6-5
clone_size: NA
j_call: TRBJ1-1
d_call: NA
cdr3_aa: CASSYGMDTEAFF
cdr3_nt: TGTGCCAGCAGTTACGGGATGGACACTGAAGCTTTCTTT

v_call: TRBV4-1
clone_size: NA
j_call: TRBJ1-2
d_call: NA
cdr3_aa: CASSHRAGDLYGYTF
cdr3_nt: TGCGCCAGCAGCCATCGCGCAGGGGACCTCTATGGCTACACCTTC

v_call: TRBV11-3
clone_size: NA
j_call: TRBJ1-2
d_call: TRBD1
cdr3_aa: CASSLGGQIYGYTF
cdr3_nt: TGTGCCAGCAGCCTTGGGGGACAGATCTATGGCTACACCTTC

v_call: TRBV4-2
clone_size: NA
j_call: TRBJ2-5
d_call: NA
cdr3_aa: CASSLRQGGETQYF
cdr3_nt: TGTGCCAGCAGCCTACGACAGGGAGGGGAGACCCAGTACTTC

v_call: TRBV19
clone_size: NA
j_call: TRBJ1-2
d_call: NA
cdr3_aa: CASSETTVRGYTF
cdr3_nt: TGTGCCAGTAGTGAGACGACAGTGCGGGGCTACACCTTC

v_call: TRBV5-1
clone_size: NA
j_call: TRBJ2-7
d_call: TRBD2
cdr3_aa: CASGLAGTYEQYF
cdr3_nt: TGCGCCAGCGGACTAGCGGGAACCTACGAGCAGTACTTC

v_call: TRBV2
clone_size: once
j_call: TRBJ2-7
d_call: TRBD1
cdr3_aa: CASSQRGQGSYEQYF
cdr3_nt: TGTGCCAGCAGTCAAAGGGGACAGGGGTCCTACGAGCAGTACTTC

v_call: TRBV2
clone_size: NA
j_call: TRBJ1-5
d_call: NA
cdr3_aa: CASSVSGQPQHF
cdr3_nt: TGTGCCAGCAGTGTTTCGGGACAGCCCCAGCATTTT

v_call: TRBV7-9
clone_size: NA
j_call: TRBJ1-5
d_call: NA
cdr3_aa: CASSPRVGPGGNQPQHF
cdr3_nt: TGTGCCAGCAGCCCTAGGGTGGGGCCCGGAGGAAATCAGCCCCAGCATTTT

v_call: TRBV18
clone_size: NA
j_call: TRBJ1-1
d_call: NA
cdr3_aa: CASSPQGQNTEAFF
cdr3_nt: TGTGCCAGCTCACCACAGGGACAGAACACTGAAGCTTTCTTT

v_call: TRBV5-1
clone_size: NA
j_call: TRBJ2-7
d_call: NA
cdr3_aa: CASSLSSNYEQYF
cdr3_nt: TGCGCCAGCAGCTTATCGTCCAACTACGAGCAGTACTTC

v_call: TRBV7-3
clone_size: NA
j_call: TRBJ1-1
d_call: NA
cdr3_aa: CASSPGNRVAEAFF
cdr3_nt: TGTGCCAGCAGCCCGGGAAACAGGGTCGCAGAGGCTTTCTTT

v_call: TRBV18
clone_size: NA
j_call: TRBJ1-1
d_call: NA
cdr3_aa: CASSPEDWRAFF
cdr3_nt: TGTGCCAGCTCACCTGAGGATTGGAGAGCTTTCTTT

v_call: TRBV5-1
clone_size: few
j_call: TRBJ2-3
d_call: NA
cdr3_aa: CASSLGERGRGDTDTQYF
cdr3_nt: TGCGCCAGCAGCTTGGGAGAAAGGGGCCGTGGAGACACAGATACGCAGTATTTT

v_call: TRBV5-1
clone_size: NA
j_call: TRBJ1-4
d_call: TRBD1
cdr3_aa: CASSLAGGGNEKLFF
cdr3_nt: TGCGCCAGCAGCTTAGCAGGGGGCGGGAATGAAAAACTGTTTTTT

v_call: TRBV29-1
clone_size: once
j_call: TRBJ2-1
d_call: NA
cdr3_aa: CRKEFNEQFF
cdr3_nt: TGCAGGAAGGAGTTTAATGAGCAGTTCTTC

v_call: TRBV29-1
clone_size: NA
j_call: TRBJ2-1
d_call: TRBD2
cdr3_aa: CSVEAGVAGNEQFF
cdr3_nt: TGCAGCGTTGAGGCGGGAGTGGCCGGGAATGAGCAGTTCTTC

v_call: TRBV5-1
clone_size: NA
j_call: TRBJ2-1
d_call: TRBD2
cdr3_aa: CASSLTSGGSYNEQFF
cdr3_nt: TGCGCCAGCAGCTTGACTAGCGGGGGATCCTACAATGAGCAGTTCTTC

v_call: TRBV9
clone_size: once
j_call: TRBJ1-2
d_call: NA
cdr3_aa: CASSVNYGYTF
cdr3_nt: TGTGCCAGCAGCGTGAATTATGGCTACACCTTC

v_call: TRBV9
clone_size: NA
j_call: TRBJ1-2
d_call: NA
cdr3_aa: CASSLGTINYGYTF
cdr3_nt: TGTGCCAGCAGCCTCGGGACTATTAACTATGGCTACACCTTC

v_call: TRBV19
clone_size: NA
j_call: TRBJ2-7
d_call: NA
cdr3_aa: CASSIAGQRSTSQYF
cdr3_nt: TGTGCCAGTAGTATCGCGGGACAGCGATCTACGAGTCAGTACTTC

v_call: TRBV7-2
clone_size: NA
j_call: TRBJ1-4
d_call: NA
cdr3_aa: CASSLASSLTNEKLFF
cdr3_nt: TGTGCCAGCAGCTTAGCTTCAAGCTTGACTAATGAAAAACTGTTTTTT

v_call: TRBV28
clone_size: NA
j_call: TRBJ2-7
d_call: NA
cdr3_aa: CASSGWDTTYEQYF
cdr3_nt: TGTGCCAGCAGTGGATGGGACACAACCTACGAGCAGTACTTC

v_call: TRBV5-4
clone_size: NA
j_call: TRBJ1-2
d_call: NA
cdr3_aa: CASSFWGEGYGYTF
cdr3_nt: TGTGCCAGCAGTTTCTGGGGCGAGGGCTATGGCTACACCTTC

v_call: TRBV10-3
clone_size: once
j_call: TRBJ2-7
d_call: NA
cdr3_aa: CAISEATGQITYEQYF
cdr3_nt: TGTGCCATCAGTGAGGCCACAGGCCAAATAACCTACGAGCAGTACTTC

v_call: TRBV30
clone_size: NA
j_call: TRBJ1-4
d_call: NA
cdr3_aa: CAWTRRGFNEKLFF
cdr3_nt: TGTGCCTGGACCCGGAGGGGTTTTAATGAAAAACTGTTTTTT

v_call: TRBV28
clone_size: NA
j_call: TRBJ2-7
d_call: TRBD1
cdr3_aa: CASSSGTGDRYIYEQYF
cdr3_nt: TGTGCCAGCAGTTCCGGGACAGGGGACCGATATATCTACGAGCAGTACTTC

v_call: TRBV10-3
clone_size: once
j_call: TRBJ2-7
d_call: TRBD1
cdr3_aa: CAISESGQGKQQYF
cdr3_nt: TGTGCCATCAGTGAGTCCGGACAGGGTAAGCAGCAGTACTTC

v_call: TRBV6-5
clone_size: NA
j_call: TRBJ2-7
d_call: NA
cdr3_aa: CASSSGRSTSHYEQYF
cdr3_nt: TGTGCCAGCAGTTCGGGGCGTTCTACCTCTCACTACGAGCAGTACTTC

v_call: TRBV5-6
clone_size: NA
j_call: TRBJ2-1
d_call: NA
cdr3_aa: CASSLMATNEQFF
cdr3_nt: TGTGCCAGCAGCTTGATGGCCACTAATGAGCAGTTCTTC

v_call: TRBV29-1
clone_size: NA
j_call: TRBJ1-4
d_call: NA
cdr3_aa: CSVDLGGQGEKLFF
cdr3_nt: TGCAGCGTTGATCTCGGGGGGCAGGGAGAAAAACTGTTTTTT

v_call: TRBV15
clone_size: once
j_call: TRBJ2-1
d_call: TRBD2
cdr3_aa: CATSREGLAGGGEQFF
cdr3_nt: TGTGCCACCAGCAGAGAGGGACTAGCGGGAGGGGGTGAGCAGTTCTTC